This is a list of T cell receptor beta chains from one sample in a study of lymphopenia after photon versus proton radiotherapy. Repertoires were generated with immunoSEQ multiplex PCR, while TCRdb's copy carries only in-frame clones and drops some. Among 24,000 or so clones, approximately 80% were seen once, and the ten largest hold roughly 24%. Sequencing used peripheral blood, obtained from a patient treated with photon-based radiotherapy. All receptors derive from a man aged 35-49 years with gastric cancer. Both conserved end residues are part of each CDR3. The order of the fields is clone size, V gene, D gene, J gene, CDR3 DNA, CDR3 protein. D genes are given only for firm matches. The size of a clone is reported for some rows only, either as once, few or many, or as a class for expanded clones.

clone_size: once
v_call: TRBV5-6
d_call: TRBD1
j_call: TRBJ2-7
cdr3_nt: TGTGCCAGCTACGGGACAGCGTCCTACGAGCAGTACTTC
cdr3_aa: CASYGTASYEQYF

clone_size: NA
v_call: TRBV19
d_call: NA
j_call: TRBJ1-5
cdr3_nt: TGTGCCAGTAGTCAGGTGGGGGATAGCAATCAGCCCCAGCATTTT
cdr3_aa: CASSQVGDSNQPQHF

clone_size: few
v_call: TRBV11-3
d_call: NA
j_call: TRBJ2-3
cdr3_nt: TGTGCCAGCAGCCCAAGGGGGGGCTCTACGCAGTATTTT
cdr3_aa: CASSPRGGSTQYF

clone_size: NA
v_call: TRBV4-1
d_call: NA
j_call: TRBJ1-5
cdr3_nt: TGCGCCAGCAGCCAAGGGACTTGGGGCAATCAGCCCCAGCATTTT
cdr3_aa: CASSQGTWGNQPQHF

clone_size: NA
v_call: TRBV5-1
d_call: TRBD2
j_call: TRBJ2-5
cdr3_nt: TGCGCCAGCAGCTTGGGGACTAGTTGGGAAGAGACCCAGTACTTC
cdr3_aa: CASSLGTSWEETQYF

clone_size: NA
v_call: TRBV5-1
d_call: TRBD1
j_call: TRBJ1-1
cdr3_nt: TGCGCCAGCAGCAACGGACAGGGCGCTGAAGCTTTCTTT
cdr3_aa: CASSNGQGAEAFF

clone_size: NA
v_call: TRBV7-2
d_call: TRBD1
j_call: TRBJ1-4
cdr3_nt: TGTGCCAGCAGCTACGGACAGGGGGAAAAACTGTTTTTT
cdr3_aa: CASSYGQGEKLFF

clone_size: NA
v_call: TRBV7-2
d_call: TRBD2
j_call: TRBJ2-5
cdr3_nt: TGTGCCAGCAGCCGCGGGTGGCTAGCGGGGGGGGAGACCCAGTACTTC
cdr3_aa: CASSRGWLAGGETQYF

clone_size: NA
v_call: TRBV18
d_call: NA
j_call: TRBJ1-6
cdr3_nt: TGTGCCAGCTCACCAAGGTCGGAATCGGGGTCACCCCTCCACTTT
cdr3_aa: CASSPRSESGSPLHF

clone_size: NA
v_call: TRBV2
d_call: NA
j_call: TRBJ2-7
cdr3_nt: TGTGCCAGCAGGAGAACCCGGGACACTACCTACGAGCAGTACTTC
cdr3_aa: CASRRTRDTTYEQYF

clone_size: NA
v_call: TRBV11-3
d_call: NA
j_call: TRBJ2-1
cdr3_nt: TGTGCCAGCAGCCAGGGGGCGGGGACTACCCTATGGAATGAGCAGTTCTTC
cdr3_aa: CASSQGAGTTLWNEQFF

clone_size: NA
v_call: TRBV18
d_call: NA
j_call: TRBJ1-3
cdr3_nt: TGTGCCAGCTCACCGGCACTCGAGGGGAACACCATATATTTT
cdr3_aa: CASSPALEGNTIYF

clone_size: NA
v_call: TRBV19
d_call: NA
j_call: TRBJ1-1
cdr3_nt: TGTGCCAGTAGTCCTCGGGCAATCGGCACTGAAGCTTTCTTT
cdr3_aa: CASSPRAIGTEAFF

clone_size: NA
v_call: TRBV19
d_call: NA
j_call: TRBJ1-1
cdr3_nt: TGTGCCAGTAGTAATCTTAGGGATTCTCTCACTGAAGCTTTCTTT
cdr3_aa: CASSNLRDSLTEAFF

clone_size: NA
v_call: TRBV19
d_call: NA
j_call: TRBJ2-5
cdr3_nt: TGTGCCAGTAGTCCGGGACCGGGGGAGACCCAGTACTTC
cdr3_aa: CASSPGPGETQYF

clone_size: NA
v_call: TRBV30
d_call: TRBD2
j_call: TRBJ2-3
cdr3_nt: TGTGCCTGGAGTATGTCGGGGGGTTGGGCAGATACGCAGTATTTT
cdr3_aa: CAWSMSGGWADTQYF

clone_size: NA
v_call: TRBV4-2
d_call: NA
j_call: TRBJ1-2
cdr3_nt: TGTGCCAGCAGCCAAGGGCCCCCCGTGACGCTTAAAGGATCTAACTATGGCTACACCTTC
cdr3_aa: CASSQGPPVTLKGSNYGYTF

clone_size: NA
v_call: TRBV11-2
d_call: NA
j_call: TRBJ2-3
cdr3_nt: TGTGCCAGCAGCTTTGGGCAGAACACAGATACGCAGTATTTT
cdr3_aa: CASSFGQNTDTQYF

clone_size: NA
v_call: TRBV20-1
d_call: NA
j_call: TRBJ2-4
cdr3_nt: TGCAGTGCTAGTACAGAAAACATTCAGTACTTC
cdr3_aa: CSASTENIQYF

clone_size: NA
v_call: TRBV7-2
d_call: TRBD1
j_call: TRBJ1-2
cdr3_nt: TGTGCCAGCAGACGAGAGGGTTCCCGGGACAGGGGACCCTATGGCTACACCTTC
cdr3_aa: CASRREGSRDRGPYGYTF

clone_size: NA
v_call: TRBV7-2
d_call: NA
j_call: TRBJ2-1
cdr3_nt: TGTGCCAGCAGCTTATACGTTCGAAGCTCCTACAATGAGCAGTTCTTC
cdr3_aa: CASSLYVRSSYNEQFF

clone_size: NA
v_call: TRBV19
d_call: NA
j_call: TRBJ1-5
cdr3_nt: TGTGCCAGTAGTGCCCAGACAGGAGGTAATCAGCCCCAGCATTTT
cdr3_aa: CASSAQTGGNQPQHF

clone_size: NA
v_call: TRBV5-4
d_call: TRBD1
j_call: TRBJ2-3
cdr3_nt: TGTGCCAGCAGCCTGAGGACAGGGGGCTTGGATACGCAGTATTTT
cdr3_aa: CASSLRTGGLDTQYF

clone_size: NA
v_call: TRBV7-7
d_call: TRBD1
j_call: TRBJ2-2
cdr3_nt: TGTGCCAGCAGCCCGACAGGGACGAACACCGGGGAGCTGTTTTTT
cdr3_aa: CASSPTGTNTGELFF

clone_size: NA
v_call: TRBV7-3
d_call: NA
j_call: TRBJ2-3
cdr3_nt: TGTGCCAGCAGCTTACAAACCTCCGATACGCAGTATTTT
cdr3_aa: CASSLQTSDTQYF

clone_size: NA
v_call: TRBV11-2
d_call: NA
j_call: TRBJ1-2
cdr3_nt: TGTGCCAGCAGCTCCCTTAAGAGCTATGGCTACACCTTC
cdr3_aa: CASSSLKSYGYTF

clone_size: few
v_call: TRBV4-2
d_call: NA
j_call: TRBJ1-6
cdr3_nt: TGTGCCAGCAGCCAAGTCGGGGGAATGGATAATTCACCCCTCCACTTT
cdr3_aa: CASSQVGGMDNSPLHF